This section outlines one T cell receptor beta chain sequence together with its context. This sample was included in a study of blood T cell repertoires in COVID-19. The CDR3 spans 16 residues. Germline CDR1 reads GTSNPN; CDR2 reads SVGIG (reference sequence). V was pared by 1 base and J by 4 bases, with 9 bases of the junction left unmatched. Method: immunoSEQ multiplex PCR; TCRdb's copy keeps in-frame clones and lacks some. The table lists roughly 200,000 clones, about 81% of them singletons. The TCR comes from an elderly woman with COVID-19, enrolled during active disease. J is TRBJ1-4 and V is TRBV30; 7 nucleotides align to TRBD1. Input material: peripheral blood. The CDR3 region is CAWSGRGTDFNEKLFF. CDR3 sequence (DNA): TGTGCCTGGAGTGGAAGGGGGACAGATTTTAATGAAAAACTGTTTTTT.